The 6 T cell receptor beta chains in this list originate from one sample, sequenced in a study of beta chain features in type 1 diabetes (dated by TCRdb to 2016 to 2018). General study outcomes and caveats: In all four CD4+ subsets, TCRB CDR3 length was moderately but significantly shorter in type 1 diabetes patients.

Their antigens remain unidentified. The library was made by the immunoSEQ multiplex PCR assay. All of the isolated RNA was reverse transcribed with the High Capacity cDNA Reverse Transcription Kit, so expressed TCRB transcripts were sequenced. The source is immuneACCESS, and TCRdb retained only in-frame sequences with V and J called. Part of the clones is not carried over; for the studies checked, unresolved V genes explain less than half of this, and the remainder is unexplained. This sample holds 630,000 or so clones; over 12% were observed only once. 0.035% to 0.045% of the sample is in the top ten clones. The source material was naive CD4+ T cells from blood. The cell subset or site label of this sample denotes: true naive CD4+ T cells. The receptors stem from a man between 18 and 35 years old with type 1 diabetes.

This rearrangement joins TRBV5-1 to TRBJ2-7; 9 bases map to TRBD2. This CDR3 is 16 amino acids long. V lost 2 bases, J lost 1 base, and 7 bases stayed unmatched. Germline V lookup: CDR1 SGHRS, CDR2 YFSETQ. CDR3 amino acids: CASSFSGLANSYEQYF. As DNA, the CDR3 is TGCGCCAGCAGCTTCTCGGGACTAGCTAATTCCTACGAGCAGTACTTC.

In its sample, this clone was seen a few times. This chain connects TRBV7-9 to TRBJ2-7; D is possibly TRBD1 (5 bases). From germline, CDR1 is SEHNR and CDR2 FQNEAQ (reference sequence). The length of the CDR3 is 14 residues. With 11 bases removed from V and 5 bases from J, the gap between germline ends came to 22 bases. CDR3 nucleotide sequence: TGTGCCTCACGTGGCGAGGCAGGGCTTAACGAGCAGTACTTC. Encoded protein: CASRGEAGLNEQYF.

The gene calls are TRBV30 and TRBJ1-3; tentatively, D is TRBD1 (6 bases). Trimming took off 2 bases at V and 4 bases at J, with 9 bases between the two ends. The CDR3 is 13 residues long. Germline lookup yields CDR1 GTSNPN and CDR2 SVGIG (reference sequence). The CDR3 DNA is TGTGCCTGGAGTTCCGGACAGGGAAACACCATATATTTT. It is translated as CAWSSGQGNTIYF.

The rearrangement uses TRBV30 and TRBJ2-1, with D maybe TRBD2 (5 bases). The V gene's germline CDR1 is GTSNPN and CDR2 SVGIG (reference sequence). Trimming cost V 0 bases and J 3 bases, with 12 bases left between them. The CDR3 loop spans 15 amino acids. The CDR3 bases are TGTGCCTGGAGTGTCCTCGGTCGGGACTACAATGAGCAGTTCTTC. It specifies CAWSVLGRDYNEQFF.

This chain uses TRBV5-1 with TRBJ1-2; a possible D gene is TRBD1 (5 bases). With 4 bases removed from V and 6 bases from J, the gap between germline ends came to 19 bases. In germline, CDR1 is SGHRS, CDR2 YFSETQ. CDR3 size: 15 residues. The CDR3 coding sequence is TGCGCCAGCAGCCCCCGGGGGATGCAACGGGATGGCTACACCTTC. Translated, it gives CASSPRGMQRDGYTF.

This clone was found a few times. The V and J genes are TRBV30 and TRBJ2-3, with a possible D match to TRBD2 (5 bases). The germline V gene encodes CDR1 GTSNPN and CDR2 SVGIG (reference sequence). V lost 5 bases to trimming and J lost 3 bases, with 9 bases between them. CDR3 length: 12 residues. The CDR3 loop reads CAWAWRTDTQYF. DNA for the CDR3: TGTGCCTGGGCCTGGAGGACAGATACGCAGTATTTT.